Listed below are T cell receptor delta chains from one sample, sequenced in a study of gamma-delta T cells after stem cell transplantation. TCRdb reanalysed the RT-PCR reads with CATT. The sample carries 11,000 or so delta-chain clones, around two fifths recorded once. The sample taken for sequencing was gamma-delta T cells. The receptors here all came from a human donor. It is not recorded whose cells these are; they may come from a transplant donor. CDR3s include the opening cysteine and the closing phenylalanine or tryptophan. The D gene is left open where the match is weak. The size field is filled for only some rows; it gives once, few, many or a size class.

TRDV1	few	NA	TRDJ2	CALGGTSLRIMGKVFRNDACGSALTAQLFF	TGTGCTCTTGGGGGAACGTCCCTACGGATAATGGGCAAGGTTTTTCGTAATGATGCCTGTGGTAGTGCTTTGACAGCACAACTCTTCTTT
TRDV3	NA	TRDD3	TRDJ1	CAFCPLGEPQYTDKLIF	TGTGCCTTTTGCCCCCTGGGGGAGCCCCAGTACACCGATAAACTCATCTTT
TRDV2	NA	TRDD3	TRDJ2	CACDTPYWGKALTAQLFF	TGCGCCTGTGACACCCCGTACTGGGGGAAAGCTTTGACAGCACAACTCTTCTTT
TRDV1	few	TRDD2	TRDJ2	CALGVTEGLPTGGLSNPSSLTAQLFF	TGTGCTCTTGGGGTCACTGAAGGCCTTCCTACGGGGGGTCTCTCTAACCCTTCTTCTTTGACAGCACAACTCTTCTTT
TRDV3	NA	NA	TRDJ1	CASPFPPSRRYTDKLIF	TGTGCCTCCCCCTTTCCCCCTTCCCGGAGGTACACCGATAAACTCATCTTT
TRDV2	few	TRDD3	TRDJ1	CACDTLVLGDTRTDKLIF	TGTGCCTGTGACACTCTTGTACTGGGGGATACGCGGACCGATAAACTCATCTTT
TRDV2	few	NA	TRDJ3	CACAELTSSWDTRQMFF	TGTGCCTGTGCGGAGCTGACCAGCTCCTGGGACACCCGACAGATGTTTTTC
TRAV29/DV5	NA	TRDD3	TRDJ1	CAASAGTGGAEYRDKLIF	TGTGCAGCAAGCGCGGGGACTGGGGGAGCCGAATATAGGGATAAACTCATCTTT
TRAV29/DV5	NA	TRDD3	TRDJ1	CAARWPRATGGYETDKLIF	TGTGCAGCCCGGTGGCCCCGGGCTACTGGGGGATACGAGACCGATAAACTCATCTTT
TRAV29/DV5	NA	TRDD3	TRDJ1	CAASSFGGYAGGKLIF	TGTGCAGCAAGCTCCTTTGGGGGATACGCGGGGGGTAAACTCATCTTT
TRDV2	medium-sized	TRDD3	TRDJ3	CACDILGDLSWDTRQMFF	TGTGCCTGTGACATACTGGGGGACCTGTCCTGGGACACCCGACAGATGTTTTTC
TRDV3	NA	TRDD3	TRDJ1	CAAPFSSFLLGDTKGHRTDKLIF	TGTGCCGCTCCATTCTCCAGTTTCTTACTGGGGGATACAAAAGGGCACCGCACCGATAAACTCATCTTT
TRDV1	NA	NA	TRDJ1	CALGEPLTSYGGGINSPYEDKLIF	TGTGCTCTTGGGGAACCTTTGACTTCCTACGGCGGGGGGATAAATTCCCCTTACGAAGATAAACTCATCTTT
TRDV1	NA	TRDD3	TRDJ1	CALGELFALLGDKADKLIF	TGTGCTCTTGGGGAACTCTTCGCGTTACTGGGGGATAAGGCCGATAAACTCATCTTT
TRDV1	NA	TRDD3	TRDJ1	CATPLKGGWSDKLIF	TGTGCTACTCCTTTGAAGGGGGGATGGAGCGATAAACTCATCTTT
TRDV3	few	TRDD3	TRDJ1	CASVPGGSDKLIF	TGTGCCTCTGTACCTGGGGGATCCGATAAACTCATCTTT
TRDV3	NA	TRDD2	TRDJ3	CAFPSLPSNSWDTRQMFF	TGTGCCTTTCCATCCCTTCCTTCGAACTCCTGGGACACCCGACAGATGTTTTTC
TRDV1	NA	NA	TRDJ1	CALGERILYTDKLIF	TGTGCTCTTGGGGAAAGGATCCTGTACACCGATAAACTCATCTTT
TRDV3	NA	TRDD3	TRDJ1	CAFTGGPYTDKLIF	TGTGCCTTTACTGGGGGACCCTACACCGATAAACTCATCTTT
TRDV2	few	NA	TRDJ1	CACDTERLGTGGGDKLIF	TGTGCCTGTGACACCGAGAGGCTCGGTACGGGTGGGGGCGATAAACTCATCTTT
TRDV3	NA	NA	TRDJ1	CAFTLGDPLTDKLIF	TGTGCCTTTACACTCGGTGACCCACTCACCGATAAACTCATCTTT
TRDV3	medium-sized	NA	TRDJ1	CALVWGAYTDKLIF	TGTGCCTTAGTCTGGGGCGCGTACACCGATAAACTCATCTTT
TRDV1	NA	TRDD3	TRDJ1	CALGELSFPTYWGQYTDKLIF	TGTGCTCTTGGGGAACTCTCCTTCCCTACCTACTGGGGGCAGTACACCGATAAACTCATCTTT
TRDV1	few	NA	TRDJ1	CALPGGQAPDKLIF	TGTGCTCTTCCGGGGGGACAGGCTCCCGATAAACTCATCTTT
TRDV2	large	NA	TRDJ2	CACDTWGTAQLFF	TGTGCCTGTGACACCTGGGGGACAGCACAACTCTTCTTT
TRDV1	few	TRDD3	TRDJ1	CALGDSPTRGSGGYGRPDKLIF	TGTGCTCTTGGGGACTCCCCTACACGGGGATCTGGGGGATACGGGCGGCCCGATAAACTCATCTTT
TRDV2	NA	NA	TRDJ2	CACGGPPGGRPTLSAQLFF	TGTGCCTGTGGCGGGCCTCCGGGGGGGCGCCCCACTTTGTCAGCACAACTCTTCTTT
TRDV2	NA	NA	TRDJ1	CACDPPQYWVFDTKLIF	TGTGCCTGTGACCCCCCCCAGTACTGGGTGTTTGACACTAAACTCATCTTT